This TCR beta chain was observed in a study of CD8 T cells in ankylosing spondylitis. General study results and limits: A TCR beta motif of eight or nine highly homologous variants seemed to mark ankylosing spondylitis blood. There was reportedly significant enrichment of clones that were disease-linked in matched ankylosing spondylitis synovial fluid.

The CDR3 is 14 amino acids. Germline V gives CDR1 SGHRS, CDR2 YFSETQ. Trimming stripped 4 bases from V and 0 bases from J, with 9 bases between. This clonotype showed up many times. Antigen unknown. TCRdb re-analysed the 5' RACE reads in MiXCR, keeping a single row per CDR3 protein. The sample yields approximately 520,000 distinct CDR3 sequences, 5.3% seen once. The V and J genes are TRBV5-1 and TRBJ2-3; D may be TRBD2 (6 bases). The sequenced sample was blood, either unsorted or a sorted T cell fraction (not recorded which). The clonotype comes from a male donor with ankylosing spondylitis. The CDR3 bases are TGCGCCAGCAGCGGAGGGGACAGCACAGATACGCAGTATTTT. Translation gives CASSGGDSTDTQYF.